The entry below describes one TCR beta chain. These data are taken from a study of blood T cell repertoires in COVID-19. The CDR3 totals 16 residues. Looked up from germline, CDR1 is KGHDR and CDR2 is SFDVKD. V shed 7 bases, J shed 8 bases, and the junction held 12 bases outside the gene matches. Clones were sequenced by immunoSEQ multiplex PCR, and TCRdb holds only the in-frame ones, with some missing. Of over 200,000 clones listed, roughly 87% are singletons. This sequence originates from a man between 18 and 35 years old with acute COVID-19. Material for sequencing was PBMCs or T cells enriched from blood (not recorded which). The genes are TRBV24-1 and TRBJ2-2; 10 nucleotides align to TRBD1. CDR3 protein: CATSRQGAVSAGELFF. The CDR3 bases are TGTGCCACCAGCCGACAGGGGGCAGTTTCAGCGGGGGAGCTGTTTTTT.